The sequence of this T cell receptor (beta chain) was determined in a study of blood T cells in healthy people across ages. Sample-barcoded 5' priming and a J-beta primer mix drove a second PCR of roughly 7 to 11 cycles. Each cDNA molecule was tagged by a template-switch adaptor with 12 random nucleotides. MiXCR was run by TCRdb on the 5' RACE reads, yielding one entry per CDR3 protein. The sample carries some 1,800,000 distinct CDR3 sequences, around 40% recorded once. The CDR3 extends over 15 amino acids. CDR1 and CDR2 from the germline V gene are SGDLS and YYNGEE. Losses at the gene ends were 7 bases for V and 8 bases for J; bases not matched to a gene: 15.

Sequenced input: blood. The TCR originated in a human donor in good health. The rearrangement uses TRBV9 and TRBJ2-1, with TRBD2 matching over 7 bases. The CDR3 reads CASGPSGGPWDEQFF. The CDR3 DNA reads TGTGCCAGCGGTCCTAGCGGAGGTCCCTGGGATGAGCAGTTCTTC. Based on the CDR3 plus reference TRBV9 and TRBJ2-1, the full variable domain is DSGVTQTPKHLITATGQRVTLRCSPRSGDLSVYWYQQSLDQGLQFLIQYYNGEERAKGNILERFSAQQFPDLHSELNLSSLELGDSALYFCASGPSGGPWDEQFFGPGTRLTVL.